Given below is one T cell receptor (beta chain) in context. Its antigen remains unidentified. A CD45RO/CCR7/CD25/CD127/CD95/CD27 panel sorted naive, central memory, regulatory and stem cell-like memory CD4+ cells. Every isolated RNA sample was fully reverse transcribed, so sequencing captured expressed TCRB transcripts. The repertoire was sequenced with immunoSEQ multiplex PCR; TCRdb's copy has only in-frame clones and lacks some. The sample lists roughly 150,000 clones; over 9% were seen once. There are 12 residues in the CDR3. Germline lookup yields CDR1 MDHEN and CDR2 SYDVKM. The V and J ends lost 6 bases and 7 bases respectively, with 10 bases between them. This sample is part of a study of beta chain features in type 1 diabetes. Study as a whole: Summed over all samples, the examined sorted cells came to fewer than 120 million.

General study points: Cells with high TCR expression could be over-represented by cDNA sequencing. Compared to healthy donors, patients appeared to have naive, central memory and Treg TCRB repertoires that were more alike. Within each of all four CD4+ subsets, Type 1 diabetes patients had TCRB CDR3s that were moderately but significantly shorter.

The receptor was isolated from a man aged 25 to 40 with type 1 diabetes. Sequenced input: central memory CD4+ T cells from blood. The V call is TRBV28, the J call TRBJ1-5; possible D gene TRBD1, 6 bases. Here the CDR3 DNA reads TGTGCCAGCAGCCAAGGGGGACAGCCCCAGCATTTT. The encoded protein is CASSQGGQPQHF.